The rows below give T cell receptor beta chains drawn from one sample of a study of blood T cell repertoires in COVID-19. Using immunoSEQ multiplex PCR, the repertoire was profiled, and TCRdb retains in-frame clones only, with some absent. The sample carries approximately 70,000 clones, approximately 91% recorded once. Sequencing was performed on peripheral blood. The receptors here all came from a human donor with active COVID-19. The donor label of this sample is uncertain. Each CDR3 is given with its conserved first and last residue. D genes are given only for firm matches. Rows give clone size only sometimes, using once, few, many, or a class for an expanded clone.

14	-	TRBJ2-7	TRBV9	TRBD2	TGTGCCAGCAGCGTAGACAGCGGGAGGTACGAGCAGTACTTC	CASSVDSGRYEQYF
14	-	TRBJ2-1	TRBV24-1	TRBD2	TGTGCCACCAGGGGGACTAGCGGAGACAATGAGCAGTTCTTC	CATRGTSGDNEQFF
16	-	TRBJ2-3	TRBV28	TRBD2	TGTGCCAGCAGTTTTAGGCTAGCGGGAGGGGCAGATACGCAGTATTTT	CASSFRLAGGADTQYF
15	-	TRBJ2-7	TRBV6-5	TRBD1	TGTGCCAGCAGTCTCCGGGACAGGGGGCTCTACGAGCAGTACTTC	CASSLRDRGLYEQYF
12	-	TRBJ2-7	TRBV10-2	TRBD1	TGCGCCACAGGGGGCGAGTCCTACGAGCAGTACTTC	CATGGESYEQYF
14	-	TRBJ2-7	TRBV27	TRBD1	TGTGCCAGCAGTTTGAGACAGGGTCTCTTCGAGCAGTACTTC	CASSLRQGLFEQYF
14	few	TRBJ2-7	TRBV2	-	TGTGCCAGCAGTTTACACGGTGGGCCCTACGAGCAGTACTTC	CASSLHGGPYEQYF
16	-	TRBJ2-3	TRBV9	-	TGTGCCAGCAGCGTAGGGTCGGTCCCTCCCACAGATACGCAGTATTTT	CASSVGSVPPTDTQYF
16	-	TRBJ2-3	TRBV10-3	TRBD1	TGTGCCATCAGTCGAGGTCTGGACAGGAGCACAGATACGCAGTATTTT	CAISRGLDRSTDTQYF
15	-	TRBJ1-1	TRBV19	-	TGTGCCAGTAGCCTCCTGACGGGAGGAGACACTGAAGCTTTCTTT	CASSLLTGGDTEAFF
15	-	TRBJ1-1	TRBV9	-	TGTGCCAGCAGCCCGCGGCAGGGCGAAAGTACTGAAGCTTTCTTT	CASSPRQGESTEAFF
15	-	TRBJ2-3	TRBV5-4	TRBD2	TGTGCCAGCAGCTTGTCGACTAGCGGCACAGATACGCAGTATTTT	CASSLSTSGTDTQYF
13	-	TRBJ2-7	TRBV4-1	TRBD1	TGCGCCAGCAGCCGGGACAGGGGCTACGAGCAGTACTTC	CASSRDRGYEQYF
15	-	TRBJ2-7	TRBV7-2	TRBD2	TGTGCCAGCAGCTTAGGAGCGGGGAGGGCCTACGAGCAGTACTTC	CASSLGAGRAYEQYF
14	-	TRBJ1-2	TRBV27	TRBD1	TGTGCCAGCGGATACAGGGGTGTAGGCTATGGCTACACCTTC	CASGYRGVGYGYTF
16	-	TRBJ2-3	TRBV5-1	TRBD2	TGCGCCAGCAGCCTCTTAGGGGCGGGAGGTAGAGATACGCAGTATTTT	CASSLLGAGGRDTQYF
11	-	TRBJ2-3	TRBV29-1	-	TGCAGCGTAGATGACACTCTCGCGCAGTATTTT	CSVDDTLAQYF
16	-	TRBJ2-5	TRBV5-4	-	TGTGCCAGCAGCCCCCGAGGGGGACCGTCCCAAGAGACCCAGTACTTC	CASSPRGGPSQETQYF
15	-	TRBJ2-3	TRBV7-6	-	TGTGCCAGCACATCCGGGGGATCTAGCACAGATACGCAGTATTTT	CASTSGGSSTDTQYF
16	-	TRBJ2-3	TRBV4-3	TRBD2	TGCGCCAGCAGCCGTCCTAGCGGGGGGAGGGCAGATACGCAGTATTTT	CASSRPSGGRADTQYF
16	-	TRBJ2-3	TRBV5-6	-	TGTGCCAGCAGCCTGCCGACTACCTCCGCCACAGATACGCAGTATTTT	CASSLPTTSATDTQYF
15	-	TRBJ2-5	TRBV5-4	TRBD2	TGTGCCAGCAGCTTGGTGGTAGCGGGACAAGAGACCCAGTACTTC	CASSLVVAGQETQYF
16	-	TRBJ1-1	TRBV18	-	TGTGCCAGCTCACCACCTTCGCAGGGAACGAGGACTGAAGCTTTCTTT	CASSPPSQGTRTEAFF
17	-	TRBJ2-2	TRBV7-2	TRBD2	TGTGCCAGCAGCTTGTTTTCGACTAGCGGGAACACCGGGGAGCTGTTTTTT	CASSLFSTSGNTGELFF
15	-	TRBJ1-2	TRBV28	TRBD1	TGTGCCAGCAGTCGAGGGACAGCTAATCGGGGTGGCTACACCTTC	CASSRGTANRGGYTF
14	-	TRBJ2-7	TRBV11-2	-	TGTGCCAGCAGCTTAGGTAGTTCCGAATACGAGCAGTACTTC	CASSLGSSEYEQYF
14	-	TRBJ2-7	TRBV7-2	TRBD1	TGTGCCAGCAGTCGAACACAGGGGTTCGACGAGCAGTACTTC	CASSRTQGFDEQYF
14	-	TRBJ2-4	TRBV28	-	TGTGCCAGCAGTTTGCAAGCGACCAAAAACATTCAGTACTTC	CASSLQATKNIQYF
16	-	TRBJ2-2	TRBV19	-	TGTGCCAGTAGTAATATTGGGGGCGAGGTCACCGGGGAGCTGTTTTTT	CASSNIGGEVTGELFF
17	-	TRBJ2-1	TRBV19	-	TGTGCCAGTAGTATAGACGCACTAGCTGTGACCTACAATGAGCAGTTCTTC	CASSIDALAVTYNEQFF
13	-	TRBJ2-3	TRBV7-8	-	TGTGCCAGCAGCAAGGGGGGGGTAGATACGCAGTATTTT	CASSKGGVDTQYF
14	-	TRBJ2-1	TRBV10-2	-	TGCGCCAGCAGTGAGAGGGGGAGCCTTAATGAGCAGTTCTTC	CASSERGSLNEQFF
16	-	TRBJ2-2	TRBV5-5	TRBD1	TGTGCCAGCCGCACAGGAACAGGGGGTAACACCGGGGAGCTGTTTTTT	CASRTGTGGNTGELFF
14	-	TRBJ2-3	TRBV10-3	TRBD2	TGTGCCATCAGCCCCACTAGCGGGGGGGATACGCAGTATTTT	CAISPTSGGDTQYF
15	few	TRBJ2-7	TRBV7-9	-	TGTGCCAGCAGCTCCCGACAGGGAGGCCCCTACGAGCAGTACTTC	CASSSRQGGPYEQYF
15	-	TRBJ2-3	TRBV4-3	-	TGCGCCAGCAGCCTGAGTGGACAGCACACAGATACGCAGTATTTT	CASSLSGQHTDTQYF
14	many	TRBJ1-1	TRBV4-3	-	TGCGCCAGCAGCCGAGAGGTGGATCGGAGTGAAGCTTTCTTT	CASSREVDRSEAFF
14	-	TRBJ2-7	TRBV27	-	TGTGCCAGCAGGTTTAGTAGGGGCCAGGGGGAGCAGTACTTC	CASRFSRGQGEQYF
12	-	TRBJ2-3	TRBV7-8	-	TGTGCCAGCAGCTTAGGCCTGGCTACGCAGTATTTT	CASSLGLATQYF